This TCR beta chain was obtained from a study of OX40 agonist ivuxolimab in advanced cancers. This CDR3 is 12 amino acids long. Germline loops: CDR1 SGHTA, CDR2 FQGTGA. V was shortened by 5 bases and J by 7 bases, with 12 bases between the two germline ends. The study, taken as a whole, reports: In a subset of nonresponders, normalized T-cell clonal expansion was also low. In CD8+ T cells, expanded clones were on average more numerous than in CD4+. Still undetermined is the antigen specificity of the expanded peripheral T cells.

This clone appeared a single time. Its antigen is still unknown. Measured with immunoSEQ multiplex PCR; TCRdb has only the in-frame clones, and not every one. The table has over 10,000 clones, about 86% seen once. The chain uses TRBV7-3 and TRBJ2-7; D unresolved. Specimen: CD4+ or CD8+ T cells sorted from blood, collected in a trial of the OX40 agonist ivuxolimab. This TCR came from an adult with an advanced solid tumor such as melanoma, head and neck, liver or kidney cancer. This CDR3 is CASSAPDGEQYF. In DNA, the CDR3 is TGTGCCAGCAGCGCCCCGGACGGGGAGCAGTACTTC.